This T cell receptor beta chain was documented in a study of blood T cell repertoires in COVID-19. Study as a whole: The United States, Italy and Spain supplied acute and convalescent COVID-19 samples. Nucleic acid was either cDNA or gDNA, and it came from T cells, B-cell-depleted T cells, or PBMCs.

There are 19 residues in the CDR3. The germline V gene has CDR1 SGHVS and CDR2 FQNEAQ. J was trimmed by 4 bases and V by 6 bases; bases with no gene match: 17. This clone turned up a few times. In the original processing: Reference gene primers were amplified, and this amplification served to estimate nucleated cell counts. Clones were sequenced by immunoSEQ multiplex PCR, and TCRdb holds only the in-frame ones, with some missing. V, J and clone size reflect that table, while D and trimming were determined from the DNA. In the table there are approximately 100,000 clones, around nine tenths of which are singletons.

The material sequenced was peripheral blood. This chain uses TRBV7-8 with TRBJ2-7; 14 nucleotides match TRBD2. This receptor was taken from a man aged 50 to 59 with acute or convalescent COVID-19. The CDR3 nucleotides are TGTGCCAGCAGTTTCCCTGCGACTAGCGGGAGGGCCAAGGTGTACGAGCAGTACTTC. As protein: CASSFPATSGRAKVYEQYF.